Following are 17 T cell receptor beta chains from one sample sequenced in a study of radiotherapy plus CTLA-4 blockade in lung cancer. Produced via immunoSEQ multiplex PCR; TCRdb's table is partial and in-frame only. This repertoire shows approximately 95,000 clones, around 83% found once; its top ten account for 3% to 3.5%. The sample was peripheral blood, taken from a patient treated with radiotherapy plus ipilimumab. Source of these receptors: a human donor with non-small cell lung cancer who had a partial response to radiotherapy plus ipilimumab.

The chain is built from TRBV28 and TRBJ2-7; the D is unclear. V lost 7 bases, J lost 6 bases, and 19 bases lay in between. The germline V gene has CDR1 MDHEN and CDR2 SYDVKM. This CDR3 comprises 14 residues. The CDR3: CASTPPETLSEQYF. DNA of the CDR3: TGTGCCAGCACCCCCCCGGAGACGCTTAGCGAGCAGTACTTC.

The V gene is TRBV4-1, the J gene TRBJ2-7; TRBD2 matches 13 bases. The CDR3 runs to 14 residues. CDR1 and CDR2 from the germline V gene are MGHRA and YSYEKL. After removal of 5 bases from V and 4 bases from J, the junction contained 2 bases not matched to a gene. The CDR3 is CASSWTSGGYEQYF. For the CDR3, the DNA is TGCGCCAGCAGCTGGACTAGCGGGGGTTACGAGCAGTACTTC.

The CDR3 DNA reads as TGTGCCAGCAGCTTAGACGGCGGGAACACTGAAGCTTTCTTT. It specifies CASSLDGGNTEAFF. The gene calls are TRBV7-9 and TRBJ1-1; D unresolved. Trimming pared 1 base from V and 1 base from J, leaving 7 bases between. Germline V lookup: CDR1 SEHNR, CDR2 FQNEAQ (reference sequence). The CDR3 spans 14 residues. Full variable domain (missing parts from reference TRBV7-9 and TRBJ1-1): DTGVSQNPRHKITKRGQNVTFRCDPISEHNRLYWYRQTLGQGPEFLTYFQNEAQLEKSRLLSDRFSAERPKGSFSTLEIQRTEQGDSAMYLCASSLDGGNTEAFFGQGTRLTVV.

For the CDR3, the DNA is TGTGCCAGCAGTCCGAAGTTACAGGGGTACGAGCAGTACTTC. Protein product: CASSPKLQGYEQYF. The J gene is TRBJ2-7, the V gene TRBV27; 7 bases align to TRBD1. The CDR3 has 14 residues. Losses at the gene ends were 5 bases for V and 4 bases for J; bases not matched to a gene: 8. The germline V gene encodes CDR1 MNHEY and CDR2 SMNVEV (reference sequence).

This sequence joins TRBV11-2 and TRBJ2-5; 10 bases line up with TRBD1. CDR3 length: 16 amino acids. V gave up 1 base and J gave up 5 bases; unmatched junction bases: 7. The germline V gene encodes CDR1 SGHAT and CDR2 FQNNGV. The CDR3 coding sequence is TGTGCCAGCAGCTTAGGCGGACAGGGGGTGGCGGAGACCCAGTACTTC. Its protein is CASSLGGQGVAETQYF. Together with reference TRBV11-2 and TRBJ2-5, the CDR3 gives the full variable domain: EAGVAQSPRYKIIEKRQSVAFWCNPISGHATLYWYQQILGQGPKLLIQFQNNGVVDDSQLPKDRFSAERLKGVDSTLKIQPAKLEDSAVYLCASSLGGQGVAETQYFGPGTRLLVL.

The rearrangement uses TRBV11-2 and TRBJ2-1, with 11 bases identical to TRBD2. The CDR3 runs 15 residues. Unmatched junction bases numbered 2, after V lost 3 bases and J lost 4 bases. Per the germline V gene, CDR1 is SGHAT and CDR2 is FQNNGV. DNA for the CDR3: TGTGCCAGCAGCTTGGGACTAGCGGTATACAATGAGCAGTTCTTC. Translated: CASSLGLAVYNEQFF. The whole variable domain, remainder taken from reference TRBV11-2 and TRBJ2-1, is EAGVAQSPRYKIIEKRQSVAFWCNPISGHATLYWYQQILGQGPKLLIQFQNNGVVDDSQLPKDRFSAERLKGVDSTLKIQPAKLEDSAVYLCASSLGLAVYNEQFFGPGTRLTVL.

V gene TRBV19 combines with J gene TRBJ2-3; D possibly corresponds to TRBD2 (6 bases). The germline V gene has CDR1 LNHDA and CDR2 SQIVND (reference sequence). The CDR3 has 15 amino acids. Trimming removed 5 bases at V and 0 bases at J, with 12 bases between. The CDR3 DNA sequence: TGTGCCAGTAGTGTTAGCGGTGCTAGCACAGATACGCAGTATTTT. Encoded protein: CASSVSGASTDTQYF.

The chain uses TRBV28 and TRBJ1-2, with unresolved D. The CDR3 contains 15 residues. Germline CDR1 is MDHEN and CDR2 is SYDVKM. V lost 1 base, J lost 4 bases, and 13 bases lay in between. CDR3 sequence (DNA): TGTGCCAGCAGTTTATCGCGAGGGTTGGGCTATGGCTACACCTTC. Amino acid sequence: CASSLSRGLGYGYTF.

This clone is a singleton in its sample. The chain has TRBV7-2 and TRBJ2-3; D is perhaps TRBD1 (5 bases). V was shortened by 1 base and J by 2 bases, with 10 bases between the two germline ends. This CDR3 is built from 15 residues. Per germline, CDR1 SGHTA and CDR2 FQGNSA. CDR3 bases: TGTGCCAGCAGCTTAGTCCAGGGTAACACAGATACGCAGTATTTT. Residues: CASSLVQGNTDTQYF.

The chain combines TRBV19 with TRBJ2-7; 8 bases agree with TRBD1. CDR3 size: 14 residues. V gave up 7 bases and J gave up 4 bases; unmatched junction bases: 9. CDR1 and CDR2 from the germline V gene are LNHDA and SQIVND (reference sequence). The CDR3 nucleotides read TGTGCCAGTACCCCCGGACAGGGTGTATACGAGCAGTACTTC. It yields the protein CASTPGQGVYEQYF. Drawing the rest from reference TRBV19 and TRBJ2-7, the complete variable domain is DGGITQSPKYLFRKEGQNVTLSCEQNLNHDAMYWYRQDPGQGLRLIYYSQIVNDFQKGDIAEGYSVSREKKESFPLTVTSAQKNPTAFYLCASTPGQGVYEQYFGPGTRLTVT.

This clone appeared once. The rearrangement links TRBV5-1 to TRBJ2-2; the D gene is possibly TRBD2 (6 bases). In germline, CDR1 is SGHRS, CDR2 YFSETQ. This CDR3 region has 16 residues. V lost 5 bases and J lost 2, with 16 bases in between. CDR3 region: CASSLMRGPNTGELFF. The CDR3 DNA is TGCGCCAGCAGTCTGATGCGGGGTCCCAACACCGGGGAGCTGTTTTTT.

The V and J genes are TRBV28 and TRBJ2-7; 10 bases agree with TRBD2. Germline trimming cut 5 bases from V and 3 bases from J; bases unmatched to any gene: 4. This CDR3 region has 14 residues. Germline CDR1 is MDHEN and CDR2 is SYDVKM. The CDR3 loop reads CASSGSSGSYEQYF. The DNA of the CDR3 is TGTGCCAGCAGTGGGTCTAGCGGGAGCTACGAGCAGTACTTC. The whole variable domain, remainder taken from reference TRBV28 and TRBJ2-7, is DVKVTQSSRYLVKRTGEKVFLECVQDMDHENMFWYRQDPGLGLRLIYFSYDVKMKEKGDIPEGYSVSREKKERFSLILESASTNQTSMYLCASSGSSGSYEQYFGPGTRLTVT.

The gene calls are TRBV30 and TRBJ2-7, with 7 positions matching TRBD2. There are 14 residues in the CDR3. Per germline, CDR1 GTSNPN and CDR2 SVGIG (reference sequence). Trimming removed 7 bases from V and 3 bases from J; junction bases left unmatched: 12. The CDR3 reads CAYTSAYSDYEQYF. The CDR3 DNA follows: TGTGCCTACACTAGCGCATATTCCGACTACGAGCAGTACTTC.

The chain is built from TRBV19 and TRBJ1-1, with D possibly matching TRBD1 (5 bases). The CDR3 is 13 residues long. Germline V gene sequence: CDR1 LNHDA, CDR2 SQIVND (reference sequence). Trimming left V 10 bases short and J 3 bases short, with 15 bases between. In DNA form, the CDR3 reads TGTGCCACATGGGGGGACCTGTACACTGAAGCTTTCTTT. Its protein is CATWGDLYTEAFF.

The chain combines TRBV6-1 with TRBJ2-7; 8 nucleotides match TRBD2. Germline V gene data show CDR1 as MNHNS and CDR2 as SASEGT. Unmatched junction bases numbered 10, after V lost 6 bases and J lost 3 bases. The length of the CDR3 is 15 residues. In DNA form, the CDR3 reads TGTGCCAGCAGATCTACTAGCGGCACATTCTACGAGCAGTACTTC. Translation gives CASRSTSGTFYEQYF.

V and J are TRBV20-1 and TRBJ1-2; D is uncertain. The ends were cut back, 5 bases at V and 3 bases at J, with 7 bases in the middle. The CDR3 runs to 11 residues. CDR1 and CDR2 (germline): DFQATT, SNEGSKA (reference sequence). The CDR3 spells CSAPADYGYTF. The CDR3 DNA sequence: TGCAGTGCTCCGGCGGACTATGGCTACACCTTC.

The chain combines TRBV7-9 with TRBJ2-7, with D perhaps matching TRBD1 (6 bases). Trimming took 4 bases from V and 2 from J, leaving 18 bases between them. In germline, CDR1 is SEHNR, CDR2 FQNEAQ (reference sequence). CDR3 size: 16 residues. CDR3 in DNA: TGTGCCAGCAGCTCCGCCGATGGGGGCACACCCTACGAGCAGTACTTC. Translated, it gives CASSSADGGTPYEQYF.